This T cell receptor beta chain comes out of a study of shared clonotypes between healthy human individuals. Study details: The people who gave samples were a couple of women and three men aged 18 to 49.

In this sample, this clone turned up once. Its antigen is not identified. Study conclusions and caveats: A reduction in generation probabilities was seen for non-shared clonotypes relative to those shared by all four donors. Large depth notwithstanding, sorted-subset sequencing proved incomplete by rarefaction.

CD45RO negativity and positive selection for CCR7 defined naive CD8 cells, a population that excluded terminally differentiated effector memory CD45RA+ cells. It was at deep level that the assay was run. Sequencing used immunoSEQ multiplex PCR; TCRdb keeps in-frame clones, though not all of them. The repertoire holds hundreds of thousands of clones, 80% to 95% seen once, with less than 25% in the top ten. The ends lost 3 bases at V and 4 bases at J; junction bases unmatched: 15. The CDR3 is made up of 18 amino acids. Germline CDR1 and CDR2: MNHEY and SMNVEV (reference sequence). The TCR comes from a man aged 30 to 39 in good health. Input material: naive CD8+ T cells sorted from blood. The V gene is TRBV27, the J gene TRBJ1-5; TRBD1 matches 7 bases. In DNA form, the CDR3 reads TGTGCCAGCAGTTTGCACGGGAAGGGGACAGCCAAAAATCAGCCCCAGCATTTT. The encoded protein is CASSLHGKGTAKNQPQHF.